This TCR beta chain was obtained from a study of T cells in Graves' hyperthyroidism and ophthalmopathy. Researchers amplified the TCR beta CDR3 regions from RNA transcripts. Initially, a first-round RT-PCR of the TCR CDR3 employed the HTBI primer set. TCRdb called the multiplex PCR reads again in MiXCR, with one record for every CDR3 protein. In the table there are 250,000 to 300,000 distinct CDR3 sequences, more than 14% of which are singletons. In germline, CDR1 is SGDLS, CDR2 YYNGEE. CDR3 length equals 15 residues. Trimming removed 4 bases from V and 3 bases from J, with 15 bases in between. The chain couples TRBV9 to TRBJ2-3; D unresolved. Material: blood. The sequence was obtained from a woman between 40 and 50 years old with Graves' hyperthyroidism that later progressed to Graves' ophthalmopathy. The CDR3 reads CASSPARKGTDTQYF. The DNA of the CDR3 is TGTGCCAGCAGCCCAGCGCGGAAAGGGACAGATACGCAGTATTTT.